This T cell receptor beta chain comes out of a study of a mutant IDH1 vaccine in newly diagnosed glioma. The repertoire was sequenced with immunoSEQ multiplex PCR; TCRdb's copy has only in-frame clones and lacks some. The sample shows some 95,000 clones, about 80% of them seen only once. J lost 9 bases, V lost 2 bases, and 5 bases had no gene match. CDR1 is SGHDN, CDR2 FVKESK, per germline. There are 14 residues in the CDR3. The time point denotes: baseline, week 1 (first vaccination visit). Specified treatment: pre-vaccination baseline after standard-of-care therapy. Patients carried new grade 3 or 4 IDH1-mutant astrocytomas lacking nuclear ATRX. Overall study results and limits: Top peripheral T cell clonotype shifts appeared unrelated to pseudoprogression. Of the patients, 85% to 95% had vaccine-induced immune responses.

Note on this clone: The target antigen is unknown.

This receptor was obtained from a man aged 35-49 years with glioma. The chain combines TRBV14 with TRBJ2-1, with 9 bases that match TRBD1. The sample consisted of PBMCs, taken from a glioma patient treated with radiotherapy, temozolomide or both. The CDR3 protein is CASSQPGQGPEQFF. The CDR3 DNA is TGTGCCAGCAGCCAACCGGGACAGGGCCCTGAGCAGTTCTTC.